This T cell receptor beta chain was retrieved from a study of shared clonotypes between healthy human individuals. Study details: Each donor's CD4 naive and CD4 memory cells filled three plates apiece, CD8 naive two, and CD8 memory one.

The CDR3 extends over 14 amino acids. Germline V gene sequence: CDR1 SGDLS, CDR2 YYNGEE. Trimming shortened V by 3 bases and J by 12 bases, and 16 bases separated the two germline ends. Sequencing used immunoSEQ multiplex PCR; TCRdb keeps in-frame clones, though not all of them. There are roughly 1,800,000 clones in the sample; about 95% occur only once, and around 1% lies in the top ten. CD45RO-negative, CCR7-positively selected cells formed the naive CD8 fraction, excluding terminally differentiated effector memory CD45RA+ cells. Donors were healthy HIV-negative adults without recent acute infections or vaccinations.

The sequence derives from a man younger than 35 in good health. Sequences were obtained from naive CD8+ T cells sorted from blood. J is TRBJ1-6 and V is TRBV9; tentative D call: TRBD1 (5 bases). CDR3 DNA: TGTGCCAGCAGCGGCGACAGTGGCGCGGGACCCCTCCACTTT. This translates into CASSGDSGAGPLHF. Full variable domain (missing parts from reference TRBV9 and TRBJ1-6): DSGVTQTPKHLITATGQRVTLRCSPRSGDLSVYWYQQSLDQGLQFLIQYYNGEERAKGNILERFSAQQFPDLHSELNLSSLELGDSALYFCASSGDSGAGPLHFGNGTRLTVT.